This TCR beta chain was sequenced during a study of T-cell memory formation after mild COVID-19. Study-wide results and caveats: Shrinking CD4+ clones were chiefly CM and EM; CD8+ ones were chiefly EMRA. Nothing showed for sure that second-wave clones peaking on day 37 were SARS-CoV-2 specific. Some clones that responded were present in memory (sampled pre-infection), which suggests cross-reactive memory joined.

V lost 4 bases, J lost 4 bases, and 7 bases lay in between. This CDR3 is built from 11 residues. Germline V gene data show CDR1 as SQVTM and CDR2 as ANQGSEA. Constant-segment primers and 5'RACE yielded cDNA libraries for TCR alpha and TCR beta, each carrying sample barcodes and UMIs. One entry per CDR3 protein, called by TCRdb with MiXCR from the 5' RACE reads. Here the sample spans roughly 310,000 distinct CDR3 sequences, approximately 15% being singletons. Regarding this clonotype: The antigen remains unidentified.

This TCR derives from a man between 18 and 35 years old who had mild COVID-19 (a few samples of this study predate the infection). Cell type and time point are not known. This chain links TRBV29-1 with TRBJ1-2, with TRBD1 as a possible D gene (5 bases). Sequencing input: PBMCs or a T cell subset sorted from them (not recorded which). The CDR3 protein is CSVARVYGYTF. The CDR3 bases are TGCAGCGTTGCCAGGGTCTATGGCTACACCTTC.